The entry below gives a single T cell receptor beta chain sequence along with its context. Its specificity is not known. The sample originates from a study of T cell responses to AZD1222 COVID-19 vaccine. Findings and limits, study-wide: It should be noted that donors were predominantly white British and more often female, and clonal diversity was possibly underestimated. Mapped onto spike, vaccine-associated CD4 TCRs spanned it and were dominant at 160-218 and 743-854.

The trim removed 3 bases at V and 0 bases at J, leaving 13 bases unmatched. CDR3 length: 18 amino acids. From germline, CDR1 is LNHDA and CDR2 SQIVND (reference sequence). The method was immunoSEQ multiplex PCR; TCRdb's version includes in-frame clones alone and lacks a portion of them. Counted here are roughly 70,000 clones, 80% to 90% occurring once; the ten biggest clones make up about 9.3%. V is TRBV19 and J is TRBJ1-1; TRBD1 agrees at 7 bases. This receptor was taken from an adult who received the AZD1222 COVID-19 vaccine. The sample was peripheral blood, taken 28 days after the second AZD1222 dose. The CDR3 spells CASSIIQAGGNLNTEAFF. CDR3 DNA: TGTGCCAGTAGTATTATTCAGGCAGGGGGGAACTTGAACACTGAAGCTTTCTTT.